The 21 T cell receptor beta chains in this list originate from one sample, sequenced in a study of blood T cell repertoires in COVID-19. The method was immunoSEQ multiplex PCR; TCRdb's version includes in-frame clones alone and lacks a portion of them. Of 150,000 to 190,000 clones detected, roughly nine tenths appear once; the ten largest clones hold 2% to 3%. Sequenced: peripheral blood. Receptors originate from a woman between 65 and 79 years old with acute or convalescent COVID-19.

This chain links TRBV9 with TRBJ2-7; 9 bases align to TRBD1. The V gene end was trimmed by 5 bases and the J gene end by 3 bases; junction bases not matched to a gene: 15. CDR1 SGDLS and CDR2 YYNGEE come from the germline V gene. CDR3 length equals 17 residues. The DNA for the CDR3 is TGTGCCAGCAGGGCACGGCACCGGGACAGGGTTGTCTACGAGCAGTACTTC. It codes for CASRARHRDRVVYEQYF.

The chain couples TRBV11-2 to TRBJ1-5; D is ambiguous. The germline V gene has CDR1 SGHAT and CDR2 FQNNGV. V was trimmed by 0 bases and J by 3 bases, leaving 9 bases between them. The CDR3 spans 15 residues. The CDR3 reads CASSLEGLPNQPQHF. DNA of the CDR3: TGTGCCAGCAGCTTAGAGGGCCTTCCCAATCAGCCCCAGCATTTT.

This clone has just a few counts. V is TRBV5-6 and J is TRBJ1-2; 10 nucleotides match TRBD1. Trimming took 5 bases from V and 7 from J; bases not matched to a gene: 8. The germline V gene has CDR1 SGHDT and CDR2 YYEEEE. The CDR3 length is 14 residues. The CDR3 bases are TGTGCCAGCAGATTCCGGGACAGGGGTGTTGGCTACACCTTC. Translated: CASRFRDRGVGYTF.

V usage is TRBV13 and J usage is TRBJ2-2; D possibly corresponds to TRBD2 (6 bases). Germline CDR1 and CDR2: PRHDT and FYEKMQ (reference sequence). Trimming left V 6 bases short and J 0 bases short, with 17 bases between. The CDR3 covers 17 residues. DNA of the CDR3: TGTGCCAGCAGTTCCGGGATAGCGGCCTCGAACACCGGGGAGCTGTTTTTT. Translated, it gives CASSSGIAASNTGELFF.

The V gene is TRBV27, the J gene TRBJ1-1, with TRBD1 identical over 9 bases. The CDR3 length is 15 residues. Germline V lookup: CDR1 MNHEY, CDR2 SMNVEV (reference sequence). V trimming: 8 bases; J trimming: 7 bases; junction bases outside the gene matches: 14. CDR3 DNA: TGTGCCAGCCAATCGTCTGGGACAGGGTTCAATGAAGCTTTCTTT. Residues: CASQSSGTGFNEAFF.

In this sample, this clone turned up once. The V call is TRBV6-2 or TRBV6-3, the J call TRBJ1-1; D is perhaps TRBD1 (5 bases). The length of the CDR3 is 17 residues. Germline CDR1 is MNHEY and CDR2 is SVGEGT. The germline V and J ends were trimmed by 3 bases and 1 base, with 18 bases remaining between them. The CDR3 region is CASSYSPQQVQNTEAFF. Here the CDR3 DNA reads TGTGCCAGCAGTTATTCACCCCAACAGGTTCAGAACACTGAAGCTTTCTTT.

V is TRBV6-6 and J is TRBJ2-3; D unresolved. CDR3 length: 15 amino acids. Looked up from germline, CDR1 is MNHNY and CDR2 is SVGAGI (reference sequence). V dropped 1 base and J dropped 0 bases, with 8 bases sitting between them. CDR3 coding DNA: TGTGCCAGCAGTTACTTGACGACTAGCACAGATACGCAGTATTTT. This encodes CASSYLTTSTDTQYF.

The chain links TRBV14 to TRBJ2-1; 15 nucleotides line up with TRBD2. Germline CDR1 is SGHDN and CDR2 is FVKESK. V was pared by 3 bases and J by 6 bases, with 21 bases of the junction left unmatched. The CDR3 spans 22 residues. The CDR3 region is CASSQHWVFWTSGGATSNEQFF. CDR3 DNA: TGTGCCAGCAGCCAGCACTGGGTCTTCTGGACTAGCGGGGGGGCTACTAGCAATGAGCAGTTCTTC.

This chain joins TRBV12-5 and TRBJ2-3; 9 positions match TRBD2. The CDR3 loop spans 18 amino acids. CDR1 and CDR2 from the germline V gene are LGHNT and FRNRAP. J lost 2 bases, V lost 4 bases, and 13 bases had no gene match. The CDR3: CASGYLPSGTSLTDTQYF. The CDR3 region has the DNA TGTGCTAGTGGTTACCTTCCCTCCGGGACTAGCCTCACAGATACGCAGTATTTT. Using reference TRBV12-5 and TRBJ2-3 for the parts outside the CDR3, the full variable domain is DARVTQTPRHKVTEMGQEVTMRCQPILGHNTVFWYRQTMMQGLELLAYFRNRAPLDDSGMPKDRFSAEMPDATLATLKIQPSEPRDSAVYFCASGYLPSGTSLTDTQYFGPGTRLTVL.

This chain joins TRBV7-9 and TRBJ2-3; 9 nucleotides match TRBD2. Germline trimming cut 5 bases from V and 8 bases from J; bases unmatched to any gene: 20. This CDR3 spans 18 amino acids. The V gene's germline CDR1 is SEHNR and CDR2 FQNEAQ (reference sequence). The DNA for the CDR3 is TGTGCCAGCAGCCTTCAGATTTATAGCGGGGGTGCTCCCTCTACGCAGTATTTT. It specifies CASSLQIYSGGAPSTQYF.

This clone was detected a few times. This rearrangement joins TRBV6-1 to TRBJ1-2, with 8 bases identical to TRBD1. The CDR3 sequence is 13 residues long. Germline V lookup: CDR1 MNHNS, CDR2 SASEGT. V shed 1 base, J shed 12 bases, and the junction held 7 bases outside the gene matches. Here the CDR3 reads CASSEDRTGRDTF. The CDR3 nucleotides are TGTGCCAGCAGTGAAGATAGGACAGGGAGGGACACCTTC.

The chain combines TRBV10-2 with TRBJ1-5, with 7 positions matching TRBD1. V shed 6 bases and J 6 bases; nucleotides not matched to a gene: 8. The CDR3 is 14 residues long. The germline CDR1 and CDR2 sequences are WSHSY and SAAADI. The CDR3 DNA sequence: TGCGCCAGCAGGGAAGGACAGGTTACTCAGCCCCAGCATTTT. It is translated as CASREGQVTQPQHF.

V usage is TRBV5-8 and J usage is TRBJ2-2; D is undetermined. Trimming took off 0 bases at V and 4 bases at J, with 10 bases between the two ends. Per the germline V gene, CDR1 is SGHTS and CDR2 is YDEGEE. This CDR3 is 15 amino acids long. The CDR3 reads CASSLEYQATGELFF. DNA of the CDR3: TGTGCCAGCAGCTTGGAATATCAGGCCACCGGGGAGCTGTTTTTT.

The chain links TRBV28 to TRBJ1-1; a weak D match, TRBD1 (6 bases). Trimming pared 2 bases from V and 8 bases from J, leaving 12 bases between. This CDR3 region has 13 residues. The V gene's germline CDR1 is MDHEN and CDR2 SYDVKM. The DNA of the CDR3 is TGTGCCAGCAGTTTAGGGCAGGGGACCGAAGCTTTCTTT. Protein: CASSLGQGTEAFF.

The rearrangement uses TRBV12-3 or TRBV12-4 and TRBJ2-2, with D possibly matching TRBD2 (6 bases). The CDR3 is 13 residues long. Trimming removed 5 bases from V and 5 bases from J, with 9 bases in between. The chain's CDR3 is CASSGGWTGELFF. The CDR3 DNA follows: TGTGCCAGCAGTGGGGGGTGGACCGGGGAGCTGTTTTTT.

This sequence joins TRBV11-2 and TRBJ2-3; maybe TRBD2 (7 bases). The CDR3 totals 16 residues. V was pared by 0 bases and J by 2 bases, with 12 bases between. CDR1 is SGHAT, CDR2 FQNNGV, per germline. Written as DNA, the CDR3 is TGTGCCAGCAGCTTAGATCGTCGGGGGGCCACAGATACGCAGTATTTT. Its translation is CASSLDRRGATDTQYF.

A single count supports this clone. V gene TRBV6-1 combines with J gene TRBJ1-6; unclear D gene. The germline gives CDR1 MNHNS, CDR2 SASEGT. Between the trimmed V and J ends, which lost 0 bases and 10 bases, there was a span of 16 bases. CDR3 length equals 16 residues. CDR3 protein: CASSEALGSPRSPLHF. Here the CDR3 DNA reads TGTGCCAGCAGTGAAGCGCTAGGTTCACCCCGCTCACCCCTCCACTTT.

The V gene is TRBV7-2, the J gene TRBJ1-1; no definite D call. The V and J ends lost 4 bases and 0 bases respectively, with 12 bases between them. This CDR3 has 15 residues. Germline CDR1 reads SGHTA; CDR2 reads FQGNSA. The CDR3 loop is CASSSRPEMNTEAFF. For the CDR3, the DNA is TGTGCCAGCAGCTCCCGCCCGGAGATGAACACTGAAGCTTTCTTT.

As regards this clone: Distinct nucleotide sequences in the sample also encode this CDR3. CDR3 residues: CASSLSTDTQYF. The CDR3 region has the DNA TGCGCCAGCAGCCTCAGCACAGATACGCAGTATTTT. The V and J genes are TRBV5-1 and TRBJ2-3; D remains unclear. Trimming removed 4 bases from V and 0 bases from J, with 3 bases in between. Germline CDR1 reads SGHRS; CDR2 reads YFSETQ. The CDR3 is 12 residues long.

As DNA, the CDR3 is TGTGCCAGCAGCTTTAAGCGGGGGCCCTCGGATACGCAGTATTTT. It yields the protein CASSFKRGPSDTQYF. J is TRBJ2-3 and V is TRBV3-1 (or the pseudogene TRBV3-2); 8 positions match TRBD2. Germline V gives CDR1 LGHDT, CDR2 YNNKEL (reference sequence). This CDR3 region has 15 residues. Losses at the gene ends were 5 bases for V and 6 bases for J; bases not matched to a gene: 10.

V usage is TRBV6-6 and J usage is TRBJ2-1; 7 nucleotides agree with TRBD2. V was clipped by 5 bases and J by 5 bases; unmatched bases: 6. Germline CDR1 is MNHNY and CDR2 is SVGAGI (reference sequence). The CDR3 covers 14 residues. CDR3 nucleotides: TGTGCCAGCAGTGGGGGACTAAAAGACAATGAGCAGTTCTTC. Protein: CASSGGLKDNEQFF.